This paragraph reports one T cell receptor (beta chain). No cognate antigen has been identified for it. Base qualities are not recorded, but no much larger clone differs from it by a single base. This entry comes from a study of shared clonotypes between healthy human individuals (dated by TCRdb to 2020 to 2021). For context, the study as a whole: The cohort comprised a couple of women and three men aged 18 to 49 years. Each donor's leukapheresis produced roughly between roughly 0.85 and 9.5 billion PBMCs. Libraries were prepared and TCR repertoires were sequenced by different laboratories using diverse techniques, in order to increase sequencing depth and limit assay-specific biases. To estimate repertoire size and how much clonotype sharing occurs between individuals, the study deeply sequenced the blood TCR repertoires of several healthy adults. General findings and caveats noted by the study authors: Pairwise subsampling indicated that sequencing depth was expected to affect the degree of clonotype sharing among donors. Because the study included only a small number of donors, the genetic and exposure-history diversity represented was limited. Sampling was restricted to blood, and TCR repertoires in tissue are likely to differ from TCR repertoires in blood.

The donors were healthy, HIV-negative adults with no recently reported acute infections or vaccinations. All donors were Caucasian adults living in Nashville, Tennessee, USA. For unsorted samples, tens of millions of PBMCs were counted and genomic DNA was extracted with the QIAamp DNA Blood Mini kit. Blood was obtained by leukapheresis, after which PBMCs were separated by Ficoll-Histopaque density gradient centrifugation and cryopreserved in liquid nitrogen vapor phase. Deletion took 5 bases off V and 2 bases off J, with a span of 10 bases between the germline ends. Reading the germline V gene gives CDR1 MGHRA and CDR2 YSYEKL. Taken from cysteine to phenylalanine, the CDR3 has 13 residues. Of all the DNA, just the CDR3 is kept, 39 bases in frame from base 1. Using the deep immunoSEQ assay, multiplex PCR amplified TCR CDR3 regions from genomic DNA. Extracted genomic DNA from each cell subset was spread evenly across all wells of several immunoSEQ 96-well plates, with each plate serving as a replicate. For unsorted PBMC, approximately 300 ng of genomic DNA, equivalent to around 30,000 T cell genomes, went into each replicate PCR. Genomic DNA from unsorted PBMC was sequenced over ten immunoSEQ deep assay plates. The purified libraries were quantified using a Qubit 3.0 fluorometer, sized with a Bioanalyzer 2100, and then quantified again using the KAPA Library Quantification kit. Every immunoSEQ 96-well plate was sequenced on a separate single-read 150-cycle Illumina NextSeq 550 flow cell. Regarding the original processing steps: The immunoSEQ output contained only junctional sequences without quality scores, so filtering could not match that applied to full-length reads. Sequences were annotated with PyIR, a Python wrapper for IgBLAST v1.9, and V/J genes and CDR3 were assigned using IMGT germline references. Reads were removed for weak V/J assignments (E-value above 1e-6), missing CDR3, stop codons, out-of-frame junctions, or ambiguous translated residues. V3J clonotypes were defined as sequences sharing the same inferred V gene, J gene, and CDR3 amino acid sequence. To compute the percentage overlap between repertoires, the number of shared unique clonotypes was divided by the size of the smaller repertoire. Three approaches were used to assess repertoire richness: RTK rarefaction, the Chao1 estimator, and Recon v2.1 estimates of unobserved clonotypes. This is the immuneACCESS table as TCRdb keeps it, with only in-frame sequences that have V and J called. A part of the clones is gone; compared with another copy, unresolved V genes explain less than half, and the rest is unexplained. V, J and clone size were drawn from that table, and D and trimming were deduced from the DNA. The sample yields hundreds of thousands of clones; approximately 80% were counted once. 10% to 15% of the sample comes from the top ten.

Sequencing was performed on PBMCs. The sequence links TRBV4-1 to TRBJ2-7; the D gene remains uncertain. This TCR was recovered from a woman aged 40 to 49 in good health. Some clones in this sample may be carry-over from other donors' samples. The DNA sequence is TGCGCCAGCAGCAACCGACTGGCCTACGAGCAGTACTTC. It encodes CASSNRLAYEQYF.